This TCR beta chain was captured by sequencing in a study of CD8+ T cells in alopecia areata. Treatment described: oral pan-JAK inhibitor, 5-10 mg twice daily. As the sequencing template, cDNA was produced by extracting RNA and reverse transcribing it. Produced via immunoSEQ multiplex PCR; TCRdb's table is partial and in-frame only. The sample has 120,000 to 150,000 clones, around 86% seen once. The sequencing here drew on CD8+ T cells sorted from blood, taken at week 4, from a patient treated with tofacitinib. The TCR comes from a human donor with alopecia areata.

The CDR3 bases are TGCGCCAGCAGCCAGGGGATTTCGGACGAGCAGTACTTC. It codes for CASSQGISDEQYF. The rearrangement joins TRBV4-1 to TRBJ2-7; D gene unclear. The length of the CDR3 is 13 residues. Germline V lookup: CDR1 MGHRA, CDR2 YSYEKL. V was pared by 3 bases and J by 5 bases, with 11 bases between.